Sequencing of this TCR beta chain was carried out in a study of T cell repertoires in cytomegalovirus infection. Study-wide background: Well-studied HLA-B-restricted epitopes and recently identified HLA-C-restricted epitopes of CMV were both used in the study. It was the public TCR beta signatures that indicated both CMV infection and matching HLA type.

Study-wide results and caveats: There were carriers of CMV plus the relevant HLA, and cumulative public TCR beta family frequency identified them. Clonotype analysis showed dominance of the ex vivo response by HLA-C-restricted CMV-specific TCR beta clonotypes.

TCRdb reprocessed the reads via MiXCR and lists one record per CDR3 protein. The table has roughly 990,000 distinct CDR3 sequences, less than 40% seen once. Trimming took off 4 bases at V and 4 bases at J, with 22 bases between the two ends. The germline CDR1 and CDR2 sequences are KGHSH and LQKENI. CDR3 length equals 17 residues. This clonotype has only a few counts. Its antigen is currently unknown. The TCR comes from a human donor in good health (CMV status not recorded). Some clones in this sample may be carry-over from other donors' samples. Source: cultured CD8+ T cells from PBMCs, taken from culture after CMV antigen stimulation. V and J are TRBV18 and TRBJ2-5; D is perhaps TRBD1 or TRBD2 (6 bases each). CDR3 nucleotide sequence: TGTGCCAGCTCACAGTCCTGGGGGGCCGACCTCCGAGAGACCCAGTACTTC. Translated, it gives CASSQSWGADLRETQYF. Full variable domain (rest looked up from reference TRBV18 and TRBJ2-5): NAGVMQNPRHLVRRRGQEARLRCSPMKGHSHVYWYRQLPEEGLKFMVYLQKENIIDESGMPKERFSAEFPKEGPSILRIQQVVRGDSAAYFCASSQSWGADLRETQYFGPGTRLLVL.